This passage covers 21 T cell receptor beta chains from one sample sequenced in a study of cytotoxic CD8 clonotypes in ibrutinib-treated CLL. TCRdb's table, derived via immunoSEQ multiplex PCR, lists solely in-frame clones and lacks some. The profile shows tens of thousands of clones, 70% to 75% of them singletons. Source: PBMCs, taken at disease progression, from a patient treated with ibrutinib. The receptors shown here come from a human donor with chronic lymphocytic leukemia.

The genes are TRBV15 and TRBJ1-2; D might be TRBD1 (5 bases). CDR3 length equals 13 residues. V was pared by 3 bases and J by 5 bases, with 10 bases between. The germline V gene has CDR1 LNHNV and CDR2 YYDKDF (reference sequence). The CDR3 protein is CATSSGHIYGYTF. DNA for the CDR3: TGTGCCACCAGCAGCGGACACATTTATGGCTACACCTTC.

The chain carries TRBV5-4 and TRBJ1-1, with 7 bases matching TRBD1. The junction had 16 bases not matched to a gene; V was cut back by 4 bases and J by 10 bases. Germline V CDR1 and CDR2: SGHNT, YYREEE (reference sequence). This CDR3 region has 15 residues. The CDR3 loop reads CASSTTRDRGRGAFF. The CDR3 region has the DNA TGTGCCAGCAGCACGACAAGGGACAGAGGGCGGGGAGCTTTCTTT.

The rearrangement uses TRBV6-1 and TRBJ2-7; D possibly matches TRBD1 or TRBD2 (5 bases each). There are 11 residues in the CDR3. Germline lookup yields CDR1 MNHNS and CDR2 SASEGT. V lost 2 bases, J lost 11 bases, and 10 bases lay in between. The CDR3 bases are TGTGCCAGCAGTGAACATGAGGGGAAGTACTTC. It encodes CASSEHEGKYF.

The V gene is TRBV6-1, the J gene TRBJ2-7; a weak D match, TRBD2 (7 bases). Germline assignment: CDR1 MNHNS and CDR2 SASEGT. V was trimmed by 5 bases and J by 6 bases, leaving 17 bases between them. The CDR3 is 14 amino acids. CDR3 sequence reads: CASSTRTAGAEQYF. The CDR3 bases are TGTGCCAGCAGTACAAGGACCGCGGGGGCCGAGCAGTACTTC.

The rearrangement joins TRBV7-9 to TRBJ1-2; TRBD1 agrees at 9 bases. The CDR3 runs to 14 residues. The germline V gene encodes CDR1 SEHNR and CDR2 FQNEAQ (reference sequence). The ends lost 3 bases at V and 2 bases at J; junction bases unmatched: 1. The CDR3: CASSFGTGNYGYTF. The CDR3 region has the DNA TGTGCCAGCAGCTTCGGGACAGGGAACTATGGCTACACCTTC.

The chain links TRBV25-1 to TRBJ2-7; no clear D. V was pared by 4 bases and J by 9 bases, with 16 bases between. The germline V gene has CDR1 MGHDK and CDR2 SYGVNS. The CDR3 runs to 13 residues. CDR3 in DNA: TGTGCCAGCAGTGGAAGTTTTATGAAGGGGCAGTACTTC. Its translation is CASSGSFMKGQYF.

In this sample, this clone turned up a few times. The chain carries TRBV5-4 and TRBJ1-5; D remains ambiguous. CDR3 length: 15 amino acids. Trimming took 0 bases from V and 0 from J, leaving 7 bases between them. Germline V gene lookup returns CDR1 SGHNT and CDR2 YYREEE (reference sequence). DNA for the CDR3: TGTGCCAGCAGCTTGGGGGGAGATAGCAATCAGCCCCAGCATTTT. Protein product: CASSLGGDSNQPQHF.

The rearrangement joins TRBV10-3 to TRBJ2-2, with D possibly called TRBD1 or TRBD2 (5 bases each). This CDR3 spans 16 amino acids. V was cut by 0 bases and J by 2 bases, with 10 bases left in between. Germline V gene lookup returns CDR1 ENHRY and CDR2 SYGVKD. CDR3 in DNA: TGTGCCATCAGTGAGTCTGGGACCGTTAACACCGGGGAGCTGTTTTTT. It codes for CAISESGTVNTGELFF.

The chain joins TRBV7-9 to TRBJ1-5; no clear D. With 5 bases removed from V and 7 bases from J, the gap between germline ends came to 15 bases. The germline V gene has CDR1 SEHNR and CDR2 FQNEAQ (reference sequence). The CDR3 covers 14 residues. The DNA of the CDR3 is TGTGCCAGCAGCCTGGGCGGGGTAGGGCAGCCCCAGCATTTT. Translation: CASSLGGVGQPQHF.

The V call is TRBV2, the J call TRBJ2-7; 9 bases align to TRBD1. With V trimmed by 4 bases and J by 6 bases, 7 bases remained unmatched. This CDR3 spans 14 amino acids. Germline V lookup: CDR1 SNHLY, CDR2 FYNNEI. CDR3: CASSVVQGAREQYF. The CDR3, as DNA: TGTGCCAGCAGTGTGGTACAGGGGGCGCGCGAGCAGTACTTC.

This chain uses TRBV10-3 with TRBJ1-2, with D possibly matching TRBD1 (6 bases). V lost 7 bases and J 0 bases, leaving 15 bases between the germline ends. The CDR3 is 15 residues long. The germline CDR1 and CDR2 sequences are ENHRY and SYGVKD. As DNA, the CDR3 is TGTGCCATCAATCTACAGGGCCAGACTAACTATGGCTACACCTTC. This gives the protein CAINLQGQTNYGYTF.

The J gene is TRBJ1-2, the V gene TRBV4-1, with D unresolved. There are 15 residues in the CDR3. The germline V gene encodes CDR1 MGHRA and CDR2 YSYEKL. V lost 0 bases, J lost 8 bases, and 16 bases lay in between. This CDR3 is CASSQDRSWKRGYTF. The DNA for the CDR3 is TGCGCCAGCAGCCAAGATAGATCGTGGAAGCGGGGCTACACCTTC.

V usage is TRBV4-1 and J usage is TRBJ1-2; the match to TRBD1 covers 7 bases. V lost 4 bases to trimming and J lost 3 bases; unmatched junction nucleotides: 8. Germline CDR1 is MGHRA and CDR2 is YSYEKL. This CDR3 region has 15 residues. The CDR3 loop reads CASSLDLQGDYGYTF. Written as DNA, the CDR3 is TGCGCCAGCAGCCTGGACCTCCAGGGGGACTATGGCTACACCTTC.

V and J are TRBV6-6 and TRBJ2-1; no definite D call. The ends were cut back, 6 bases at V and 8 bases at J, with 17 bases in the middle. Germline V gene data show CDR1 as MNHNY and CDR2 as SVGAGI (reference sequence). The length of the CDR3 is 14 residues. The CDR3: CASSLSNRADEQFF. The DNA for the CDR3 is TGTGCCAGCAGCCTTTCGAACCGGGCTGATGAGCAGTTCTTC.

This clone occurred a few times. V gene TRBV15 combines with J gene TRBJ1-6, with D perhaps matching TRBD1 (6 bases). The CDR3 contains 15 residues. Germline loops: CDR1 LNHNV, CDR2 YYDKDF (reference sequence). Trimming left V 0 bases short and J 9 bases short, with 12 bases between. As DNA, the CDR3 is TGTGCCACCAGCAGAGAGTCAGGGGCTGGTTCACCCCTCCACTTT. Its translation: CATSRESGAGSPLHF.

This chain links TRBV4-1 with TRBJ1-2; no definite D call. Trimming cost V 0 bases and J 7 bases, with 12 bases left between them. The CDR3 consists of 14 residues. Germline CDR1 MGHRA, CDR2 YSYEKL. For the CDR3, the DNA is TGCGCCAGCAGCCAAGATGCTCTCAGCGTTGGCTACACCTTC. This gives the protein CASSQDALSVGYTF.

The chain links TRBV15 to TRBJ1-1; D uncertain. The V and J ends lost 1 base and 1 base respectively, with 7 bases between them. The CDR3 has 14 amino acids. CDR1 LNHNV and CDR2 YYDKDF come from the germline V gene (reference sequence). The CDR3 is CATSRGRQNTEAFF. The CDR3 DNA is TGTGCCACCAGCAGAGGTCGACAGAACACTGAAGCTTTCTTT.

This clone was picked up a small number of times. The genes are TRBV4-1 and TRBJ2-1; D gene unclear. In germline, CDR1 is MGHRA, CDR2 YSYEKL. Trimming shortened V by 4 bases and J by 5 bases, and 12 bases separated the two germline ends. The CDR3 totals 14 residues. CDR3 nucleotide sequence: TGCGCCAGCAGCCCCCTTACGTTGCACAATGAGCAGTTCTTC. This gives the protein CASSPLTLHNEQFF.

V usage is TRBV4-2 and J usage is TRBJ2-7, with D possibly matching TRBD2 (5 bases). Germline-derived CDR1 and CDR2 are LGHNA and YNFKEQ. V lost 1 base and J lost 11, with 15 bases in between. The CDR3 covers 13 residues. CDR3 in amino acids: CASSQVDRGRKYF. The DNA for the CDR3 is TGTGCCAGCAGCCAAGTGGATAGAGGGAGAAAGTACTTC.

The chain recombines TRBV5-5 with TRBJ1-6; D is uncertain. Trimming pared 4 bases from V and 7 bases from J, leaving 15 bases between. Looked up from germline, CDR1 is SGHKS and CDR2 is YYEKEE (reference sequence). CDR3 length: 15 amino acids. DNA of the CDR3: TGTGCCAGCAGCAGCTATGGTGAGAGGAATTCACCCCTCCACTTT. Amino acid sequence: CASSSYGERNSPLHF.

Only a few counts were recorded for this clone. The chain combines TRBV29-1 with TRBJ2-7, with 14 bases identical to TRBD2. Looked up from germline, CDR1 is SQVTM and CDR2 is ANQGSEA. After removal of 6 bases from V and 0 bases from J, the junction contained 4 bases not matched to a gene. This CDR3 comprises 15 residues. The CDR3 loop is CSVMGLAGVSYEQYF. The DNA of the CDR3 is TGCAGCGTCATGGGACTAGCGGGGGTCTCCTACGAGCAGTACTTC.